The 21 T cell receptor beta chains in this list originate from one sample, sequenced in a study of OX40 agonist ivuxolimab in advanced cancers. Sequencing was performed with immunoSEQ multiplex PCR; in TCRdb, only in-frame clones are kept and a portion is missing. This repertoire shows 50,000 to 65,000 clones, roughly 90% found once; its top ten account for 1.3% to 1.5%. Sequencing was performed on CD4+ or CD8+ T cells sorted from blood, taken in a trial of the OX40 agonist ivuxolimab. These receptors came from an adult with an advanced solid tumor such as melanoma, head and neck, liver or kidney cancer.

The genes are TRBV2 and TRBJ1-2; 10 positions agree with TRBD1. V trimming: 6 bases; J trimming: 13 bases; junction bases outside the gene matches: 11. Germline V gene sequence: CDR1 SNHLY, CDR2 FYNNEI. This CDR3 has 13 amino acids. CDR3 in amino acids: CASSSGQGRTATF. For the CDR3, the DNA is TGTGCCAGCAGCTCGGGACAGGGGAGGACCGCCACCTTC.

The chain joins TRBV28 to TRBJ1-2; 8 bases are a match to TRBD1. Trimming removed 4 bases from V and 6 bases from J; junction bases left unmatched: 10. Germline V gene lookup returns CDR1 MDHEN and CDR2 SYDVKM. CDR3 length: 15 amino acids. The CDR3 here is CASSSNGQGRDGYTF. The DNA for the CDR3 is TGTGCCAGCAGTTCGAACGGACAGGGAAGAGATGGCTACACCTTC.

The CDR3 nucleotides are TGTGCCAGCTCACTACGGGAGGGTAGAAATTCACCCCTCCACTTT. It yields the protein CASSLREGRNSPLHF. The chain is built from TRBV18 and TRBJ1-6; D is ambiguous. Germline values: CDR1 KGHSH, CDR2 LQKENI. V gave up 4 bases and J gave up 7 bases, with 14 bases separating them. The CDR3 runs 15 residues.

This chain connects TRBV11-3 to TRBJ2-1; 8 nucleotides match TRBD1. Germline V gene data show CDR1 as SGHNT and CDR2 as YENEEA. This CDR3 has 17 residues. Trimming cost V 5 bases and J 6 bases; bases outside gene matches: 15. The CDR3 here is CASSPEGASGGGNEQFF. CDR3 in DNA: TGTGCCAGCAGCCCGGAGGGAGCGTCAGGGGGCGGCAATGAGCAGTTCTTC.

The chain has TRBV10-1 and TRBJ1-3; no definite D call. CDR3 size: 14 residues. Germline assignment: CDR1 WNHNN and CDR2 SYGVQD (reference sequence). Trimming stripped 6 bases from V and 0 bases from J, with 9 bases between. The CDR3 region is CASRQPDSGNTIYF. CDR3 DNA sequence: TGCGCCAGCAGACAGCCAGACTCTGGAAACACCATATATTTT.

The chain is built from TRBV7-3 and TRBJ2-3; 13 nucleotides match TRBD2. Germline V gives CDR1 SGHTA, CDR2 FQGTGA. V was pared by 5 bases and J by 2 bases, with 7 bases of the junction left unmatched. CDR3 size: 17 residues. CDR3 nucleotide sequence: TGTGCCAGCAGCCGAGGGGGGACTAGCGGGAACACAGATACGCAGTATTTT. It yields the protein CASSRGGTSGNTDTQYF.

This rearrangement joins TRBV19 to TRBJ1-2, with D possibly being TRBD1 (5 bases). Trimming pared 5 bases from V and 8 bases from J, leaving 18 bases between. The CDR3 covers 14 residues. Germline assignment: CDR1 LNHDA and CDR2 SQIVND (reference sequence). CDR3 residues: CASSVGPLPLGYTF. The DNA of the CDR3 is TGTGCCAGTAGTGTGGGACCTCTGCCTCTAGGCTACACCTTC.

This rearrangement joins TRBV10-2 to TRBJ1-5; D unresolved. Germline V gene lookup returns CDR1 WSHSY and CDR2 SAAADI. Trimming shortened V by 3 bases and J by 7 bases, and 16 bases separated the two germline ends. CDR3 length: 15 amino acids. The CDR3 DNA reads TGCGCCAGCAGTGATGTGCAGAACCCATCCCAGCCCCAGCATTTT. Translating it yields CASSDVQNPSQPQHF.

V and J are TRBV5-4 and TRBJ1-1, with TRBD1 as a possible D gene (6 bases). The CDR3 extends over 15 amino acids. Germline V gene lookup returns CDR1 SGHNT and CDR2 YYREEE (reference sequence). Trimming pared 3 bases from V and 0 bases from J, leaving 12 bases between. The DNA of the CDR3 is TGTGCCAGCAGCTCCATCGGACAGTTGAACACTGAAGCTTTCTTT. It codes for CASSSIGQLNTEAFF.

The rearrangement links TRBV25-1 to TRBJ1-1, with D maybe TRBD1 (5 bases). The length of the CDR3 is 13 residues. V lost 7 bases and J 4 bases, leaving 13 bases between the germline ends. CDR1 and CDR2 (germline): MGHDK, SYGVNS. The CDR3 nucleotides read TGTGCCAGCACCCAGAGGGGAAGCACTGAAGCTTTCTTT. Translating it yields CASTQRGSTEAFF.

The V call is TRBV11-2, the J call TRBJ2-5; no definite D call. Trimming shortened V by 1 base and J by 4 bases, and 4 bases separated the two germline ends. Germline CDR1 SGHAT, CDR2 FQNNGV. The CDR3 has 12 residues. The CDR3 DNA follows: TGTGCCAGCAGCTTAGGCGCAGAGACCCAGTACTTC. Translating it yields CASSLGAETQYF.

This clone has a single count. The chain employs TRBV15 and TRBJ2-3, with 13 bases matching TRBD2. Germline lookup yields CDR1 LNHNV and CDR2 YYDKDF (reference sequence). V shed 1 base and J 6 bases; nucleotides not matched to a gene: 4. The CDR3 is 16 amino acids. CDR3 sequence: CATSRGLAGGRDTQYF. The CDR3 region has the DNA TGTGCCACCAGCAGAGGACTAGCGGGGGGCAGGGATACGCAGTATTTT.

The V and J genes are TRBV10-1 and TRBJ2-5; TRBD2 aligns across 10 bases. The assigned J gene may be wrong: the sequence end matches TRBJ2-7 better. The CDR3 is 15 residues long. Germline V gene data show CDR1 as WNHNN and CDR2 as SYGVQD (reference sequence). CDR3 in amino acids: CASSDASGSTYEQYF. The CDR3 nucleotides are TGCGCCAGCAGTGACGCTAGCGGGAGCACCTACGAGCAGTACTTC.

This clone was detected only a few times. The CDR3 sequence: CASSSRQGLNTEAFF. CDR3 nucleotides: TGCGCCAGCAGCTCCAGACAGGGTTTGAACACTGAAGCTTTCTTT. The genes are TRBV5-1 and TRBJ1-1, with 7 bases that match TRBD1. The trim removed 3 bases at V and 0 bases at J, leaving 5 bases unmatched. Germline lookup yields CDR1 SGHRS and CDR2 YFSETQ. This CDR3 comprises 15 residues.

The rearrangement uses TRBV19 and TRBJ2-5; D possibly corresponds to TRBD1 (5 bases). CDR1 and CDR2 from the germline V gene are LNHDA and SQIVND (reference sequence). The CDR3 is 12 amino acids. The germline V and J ends were trimmed by 6 bases and 2 bases, with 7 bases remaining between them. CDR3: CASRNRQETQYF. The CDR3 DNA follows: TGTGCCAGTAGAAACAGGCAAGAGACCCAGTACTTC.

V usage is TRBV18 and J usage is TRBJ1-1; weak D call: TRBD1 (6 bases). The CDR3 consists of 13 residues. Germline V gene lookup returns CDR1 KGHSH and CDR2 LQKENI. The V gene lost 3 bases and the J gene lost 7 bases, with 12 bases spanning the gap. Here the CDR3 DNA reads TGTGCCAGCTCACCGCCGACAGGCCTTGAAGCTTTCTTT. Translating it yields CASSPPTGLEAFF. Variable domain in full (rest from reference TRBV18 and TRBJ1-1): NAGVMQNPRHLVRRRGQEARLRCSPMKGHSHVYWYRQLPEEGLKFMVYLQKENIIDESGMPKERFSAEFPKEGPSILRIQQVVRGDSAAYFCASSPPTGLEAFFGQGTRLTVV.

The J gene is TRBJ1-1, the V gene TRBV18, with 7 bases identical to TRBD1. The CDR3 totals 14 residues. Germline V CDR1 and CDR2: KGHSH, LQKENI. The ends lost 3 bases at V and 6 bases at J; junction bases unmatched: 7. As DNA, the CDR3 is TGTGCCAGCTCACCGACCTTAGACAGGGCTGAAGCTTTCTTT. Encoded protein: CASSPTLDRAEAFF.

The chain couples TRBV6-6 to TRBJ1-4; 7 bases fit TRBD1. Germline V lookup: CDR1 MNHNY, CDR2 SVGAGI (reference sequence). Germline trimming cut 5 bases from V and 8 bases from J; bases unmatched to any gene: 14. CDR3 length: 16 residues. The CDR3 loop is CASSKTGKGRSEKLFF. DNA for the CDR3: TGTGCCAGCAGTAAGACAGGGAAGGGTCGGAGCGAAAAACTGTTTTTT.

The chain uses TRBV6-6 and TRBJ2-7, with 9 bases that match TRBD1. Germline V CDR1 and CDR2: MNHNY, SVGAGI (reference sequence). This CDR3 has 14 amino acids. The V segment lost 6 bases and the J segment 3 bases; nucleotides outside the gene matches: 6. The CDR3 DNA reads as TGTGCCAGCAGGTCCGGGACAGGGTTCTACGAGCAGTACTTC. Translating gives CASRSGTGFYEQYF.

Here the CDR3 DNA reads TGTGCCAGCAGCTTGGAGGGAGGAGGGTACTATGGCTACACCTTC. Protein product: CASSLEGGGYYGYTF. V gene TRBV5-8 combines with J gene TRBJ1-2; D is uncertain. The CDR3 covers 15 residues. V was clipped by 0 bases and J by 3 bases, with 12 bases between them. From germline, CDR1 is SGHTS and CDR2 YDEGEE.

The J gene is TRBJ2-7, the V gene TRBV11-2, with TRBD2 matching over 8 bases. Germline V lookup: CDR1 SGHAT, CDR2 FQNNGV. Losses at the gene ends were 2 bases for V and 3 bases for J; bases not matched to a gene: 6. The CDR3 has 15 amino acids. CDR3 sequence: CASSLPGLEFYEQYF. CDR3 sequence (DNA): TGTGCCAGCAGCTTACCGGGACTAGAGTTCTACGAGCAGTACTTC.